The 18 T cell receptor beta chains below all came from one sample that was sequenced in a study of siplizumab effects on memory and regulatory T cells. TCRdb's copy holds only in-frame clones and misses some; the assay was immunoSEQ multiplex PCR. The table shows 90,000 to 110,000 clones, with under 95% occurring only once. Sequencing was performed on CD4+ T cells sorted from blood. The receptor set was obtained from a human donor in good health.

This sequence joins TRBV10-3 and TRBJ1-1, with D unclear. Germline lookup yields CDR1 ENHRY and CDR2 SYGVKD. The CDR3 spans 14 residues. Trimming removed 4 bases from V and 2 bases from J, with 11 bases in between. CDR3 region: CAISAADINTEAFF. CDR3 sequence (DNA): TGTGCCATCAGTGCGGCTGACATCAACACTGAAGCTTTCTTT.

The J gene is TRBJ2-1, the V gene TRBV9; D is unclear. This CDR3 spans 13 amino acids. The V gene's germline CDR1 is SGDLS and CDR2 YYNGEE. Trimming pared 4 bases from V and 8 bases from J, leaving 13 bases between. The CDR3 spells CASSRLVMDEQFF. The CDR3 DNA reads TGTGCCAGCAGCCGCTTGGTGATGGATGAGCAGTTCTTC.

CDR3 DNA: TGTGCCAGCAGCCGGGGGAAGGGGGCAGGCAATGAGCAGTTCTTC. Protein product: CASSRGKGAGNEQFF. The chain carries TRBV7-2 and TRBJ2-1; a possible D gene is TRBD1 (7 bases). This CDR3 is 15 amino acids long. V lost 5 bases, J lost 6 bases, and 17 bases lay in between. Germline assignment: CDR1 SGHTA and CDR2 FQGNSA.

This sequence joins TRBV9 and TRBJ1-3, with D perhaps matching TRBD1 (5 bases). The V end was cut by 4 bases, the J end by 0 bases, with 11 bases between. The CDR3 is 15 amino acids. Germline V gene sequence: CDR1 SGDLS, CDR2 YYNGEE. CDR3 DNA sequence: TGTGCCAGCAGCACCCGACAGTCCTCTGGAAACACCATATATTTT. It is translated as CASSTRQSSGNTIYF. Full variable domain (outside the CDR3, taken from reference TRBV9 and TRBJ1-3): DSGVTQTPKHLITATGQRVTLRCSPRSGDLSVYWYQQSLDQGLQFLIQYYNGEERAKGNILERFSAQQFPDLHSELNLSSLELGDSALYFCASSTRQSSGNTIYFGEGSWLTVV.

The chain links TRBV5-1 to TRBJ2-7; D perhaps matches TRBD1 (5 bases). The CDR3 sequence is 16 residues long. Trimming removed 0 bases at V and 4 bases at J, with 17 bases between. Germline V gene data show CDR1 as SGHRS and CDR2 as YFSETQ. The CDR3 protein is CASSLEAGKKTYEQYF. CDR3 sequence (DNA): TGCGCCAGCAGCTTGGAGGCAGGGAAAAAGACTTACGAGCAGTACTTC. The complete variable domain, with remaining parts taken from reference TRBV5-1 and TRBJ2-7, reads KAGVTQTPRYLIKTRGQQVTLSCSPISGHRSVSWYQQTPGQGLQFLFEYFSETQRNKGNFPGRFSGRQFSNSRSEMNVSTLELGDSALYLCASSLEAGKKTYEQYFGPGTRLTVT.

This chain uses TRBV25-1 with TRBJ1-1; D is unresolved. Trimming removed 7 bases at V and 2 bases at J, with 8 bases between. CDR3 size: 12 residues. Germline V CDR1 and CDR2: MGHDK, SYGVNS. Written as DNA, the CDR3 is TGTGCCAGCACCGGAATCAACACTGAAGCTTTCTTT. Protein sequence: CASTGINTEAFF.

This clone was seen a single time. The chain joins TRBV20-1 to TRBJ2-3; D is unclear. Germline CDR1 reads DFQATT; CDR2 reads SNEGSKA (reference sequence). The CDR3 consists of 11 residues. With 4 bases removed from V and 2 bases from J, the gap between germline ends came to 4 bases. CDR3 amino acids: CSAKDTDTQYF. The CDR3 DNA sequence: TGCAGTGCTAAGGACACAGATACGCAGTATTTT.

The chain carries TRBV9 and TRBJ2-7, with 15 nucleotides matching TRBD2. Germline V gene sequence: CDR1 SGDLS, CDR2 YYNGEE. This CDR3 contains 16 residues. V shed 3 bases and J 2 bases; nucleotides not matched to a gene: 3. The CDR3 sequence: CASSAGLAGGTYEQYF. The DNA for the CDR3 is TGTGCCAGCAGCGCCGGACTAGCGGGAGGGACCTACGAGCAGTACTTC. The full variable domain, its missing parts supplied by reference TRBV9 and TRBJ2-7, is DSGVTQTPKHLITATGQRVTLRCSPRSGDLSVYWYQQSLDQGLQFLIQYYNGEERAKGNILERFSAQQFPDLHSELNLSSLELGDSALYFCASSAGLAGGTYEQYFGPGTRLTVT.

This chain links TRBV30 with TRBJ2-2; a weak D match, TRBD1 (5 bases). The CDR3 is 14 amino acids. Trimming pared 3 bases from V and 6 bases from J, leaving 14 bases between. The V gene's germline CDR1 is GTSNPN and CDR2 SVGIG (reference sequence). DNA for the CDR3: TGTGCCTGGAGGTATCAGGGTTCGGCCGGGGAGCTGTTTTTT. This gives the protein CAWRYQGSAGELFF. Complete variable domain (other parts from reference TRBV30 and TRBJ2-2): SQTIHQWPATLVQPVGSPLSLECTVEGTSNPNLYWYRQAAGRGLQLLFYSVGIGQISSEVPQNLSASRPQDRQFILSSKKLLLSDSGFYLCAWRYQGSAGELFFGEGSRLTVL.

The sample holds a few counts of this clone. This rearrangement joins TRBV30 to TRBJ1-3; D gene ambiguous. CDR1 is GTSNPN, CDR2 SVGIG, per germline (reference sequence). The CDR3 covers 11 residues. V shed 1 base and J shed 5 bases, with 3 bases lying between them. CDR3 DNA sequence: TGTGCCTGGAGTGATAGAAACACCATATATTTT. Its translation: CAWSDRNTIYF. Based on the CDR3 plus reference TRBV30 and TRBJ1-3, the full variable domain is SQTIHQWPATLVQPVGSPLSLECTVEGTSNPNLYWYRQAAGRGLQLLFYSVGIGQISSEVPQNLSASRPQDRQFILSSKKLLLSDSGFYLCAWSDRNTIYFGEGSWLTVV.

This clone was found once. J is TRBJ2-2 and V is TRBV18; tentatively, D is TRBD1 (5 bases). Per germline, CDR1 KGHSH and CDR2 LQKENI. Trimming pared 3 bases from V and 6 bases from J, leaving 17 bases between. This CDR3 has 16 amino acids. CDR3 in amino acids: CASSPSTALGAGELFF. CDR3 nucleotides: TGTGCCAGCTCACCGTCGACAGCTTTAGGGGCCGGGGAGCTGTTTTTT.

The chain has TRBV6-1 and TRBJ2-3; 7 bases are a match to TRBD1. From germline, CDR1 is MNHNS and CDR2 SASEGT. The CDR3 consists of 13 residues. The V and J ends lost 6 bases and 4 bases, in that order; junction bases with no gene match: 4. The CDR3 bases are TGTGCCAGCAGAGGACAGGCGGCAGATACGCAGTATTTT. Amino acid sequence: CASRGQAADTQYF.

The chain joins TRBV9 to TRBJ1-4; 8 bases agree with TRBD1. V lost 3 bases, J lost 14 bases, and 9 bases stayed unmatched. The germline V gene has CDR1 SGDLS and CDR2 YYNGEE. The length of the CDR3 is 13 residues. CDR3 region: CASSDSQGGPLFF. The DNA for the CDR3 is TGTGCCAGCAGCGACTCACAGGGGGGGCCTCTGTTTTTT.

This sequence joins TRBV9 and TRBJ1-1, with D possibly matching TRBD1 (5 bases). This CDR3 is built from 15 residues. Trimming took off 2 bases at V and 1 base at J, with 12 bases between the two ends. Germline-derived CDR1 and CDR2 are SGDLS and YYNGEE. Here the CDR3 DNA reads TGTGCCAGCAGCGTCGGCTGGGGGGGGAACACTGAAGCTTTCTTT. Translating gives CASSVGWGGNTEAFF.

The chain recombines TRBV2 with TRBJ2-3; D is unclear. Trimming cost V 4 bases and J 5 bases, with 4 bases left between them. Germline V lookup: CDR1 SNHLY, CDR2 FYNNEI. The CDR3 loop spans 11 amino acids. DNA of the CDR3: TGTGCCAGCAGTGCCCGAGATACGCAGTATTTT. Amino acid sequence: CASSARDTQYF.

The rearrangement links TRBV5-3 to TRBJ1-4; the match to TRBD1 covers 11 bases. TRBV5-3 counts as an open reading frame of uncertain function. The length of the CDR3 is 18 residues. Trimming at V came to 3 bases and at J to 3 bases, leaving 10 bases not matched to a gene. CDR3 sequence (DNA): TGTGCCAGAAGCTGCCCGAACGGACAGGGGGCCTCTAATGAAAAACTGTTTTTT. It is translated as CARSCPNGQGASNEKLFF.

The chain carries TRBV7-8 and TRBJ1-5; D not certain. This CDR3 region has 15 residues. CDR1 is SGHVS and CDR2 is FQNEAQ in the germline V gene. Between the trimmed V and J ends, which lost 5 bases and 6 bases, there was a span of 17 bases. CDR3 in amino acids: CASSPGVRRGQPQHF. DNA for the CDR3: TGTGCCAGCAGCCCCGGGGTGAGGCGCGGTCAGCCCCAGCATTTT. The whole variable domain, remainder taken from reference TRBV7-8 and TRBJ1-5, is GAGVSQSPRYKVAKRGQDVALRCDPISGHVSLFWYQQALGQGPEFLTYFQNEAQLDKSGLPSDRFFAERPEGSVSTLKIQRTQQEDSAVYLCASSPGVRRGQPQHFGDGTRLSIL.

The chain uses TRBV21-1 and TRBJ1-3. TRBV21-1 is a recognized pseudogene. This CDR3 is 17 amino acids long. The CDR3 reads CASSKAGGPYSGNTIYF. CDR3 in DNA: TGTGCCAGCAGCAAAGCAGGCGGGCCCTACTCTGGAAACACCATATATTTT.